This TCR beta chain was observed in a study of cytomegalovirus exposure and HLA in healthy donors. Study-level information: HLA-typed donors were the source of 86 million or so unique TCRs held in an early data release. General study results and limits: About 180 TCR beta chains were listed as cytomegalovirus-associated.

In regard to this clone: Its antigen remains unidentified.

The germline V gene has CDR1 WNHNN and CDR2 SYGVQD (reference sequence). Trimming pared 8 bases from V and 5 bases from J, leaving 15 bases between. This CDR3 spans 13 amino acids. The PCR employed 60 Vbeta primers together with 13 Jbeta primers. Assay: immunoSEQ multiplex PCR; the TCRdb copy retains only in-frame clones and omits some. The sample records a few hundred thousand clones, roughly 90% being singletons. Healthy bone marrow donors formed the donor group. The sequencing input was PBMCs. The source of this sequence is a woman in her late teens or twenties in good health and CMV-seronegative. The rearrangement uses TRBV10-1 and TRBJ1-1; tentative D call: TRBD1 (6 bases). The CDR3 spells CASGVQGGTEAFF. Here the CDR3 DNA reads TGCGCCAGCGGGGTACAGGGTGGGACTGAAGCTTTCTTT.